These 2 T cell receptor beta chains were all obtained from the same sample, sequenced in a study of sequential checkpoint blockade in melanoma. Treatment indicated: randomized to nivolumab then ipilimumab (arm A) or the reverse (arm B). TCRdb's table, derived via immunoSEQ multiplex PCR, lists solely in-frame clones and lacks some. The sample holds 10,000 to 15,000 clones, over 60% seen once. The sample consisted of CD8+ T cells sorted from blood (inferred from file names), taken from a patient given nivolumab and ipilimumab in sequence. The receptors derive from a human donor with melanoma.

This chain uses TRBV6-5 with TRBJ2-7; 7 nucleotides align to TRBD1. The germline gives CDR1 MNHEY, CDR2 SVGAGI. V lost 6 bases and J lost 0; bases outside the gene matches: 8. The CDR3 has 15 amino acids. The CDR3 DNA follows: TGTGCCAGCAGATTCCGGGACAGAGGCTCCTACGAGCAGTACTTC. Translated, it gives CASRFRDRGSYEQYF.

The V gene is TRBV2, the J gene TRBJ2-3; D is unresolved. Trimming removed 1 base at V and 2 bases at J, with 10 bases between. Germline V gene lookup returns CDR1 SNHLY and CDR2 FYNNEI. CDR3 size: 15 residues. CDR3 nucleotides: TGTGCCAGCAGTGAAGGCCCTACCACCACAGATACGCAGTATTTT. This sequence encodes CASSEGPTTTDTQYF.